The 26 T cell receptor beta chains in this list originate from one sample, sequenced in a study of T cell responses to AZD1222 COVID-19 vaccine. Clones were read by immunoSEQ multiplex PCR, and TCRdb kept only the in-frame ones, dropping some. Of some 150,000 clones listed, 88% are singletons. The sequenced sample was peripheral blood, obtained on day 0 of AZD1222 vaccination. Receptor source: an adult in good health.

This chain uses TRBV19 with TRBJ1-1; 10 positions match TRBD1. Per the germline V gene, CDR1 is LNHDA and CDR2 is SQIVND (reference sequence). The CDR3 spans 14 residues. V dropped 5 bases and J dropped 4; count of bases not matched to a gene: 4. CDR3: CASSPRTGGTEAFF. The CDR3, as DNA: TGTGCCAGTAGTCCCCGGACAGGGGGCACTGAAGCTTTCTTT.

This clone was observed a handful of times. The CDR3 loop reads CASSSGQMNTEAFF. The CDR3 DNA reads TGTGCCAGCAGTTCGGGACAGATGAACACTGAAGCTTTCTTT. The rearrangement links TRBV6-5 to TRBJ1-1; 7 bases map to TRBD1. Germline CDR1 is MNHEY and CDR2 is SVGAGI. The trim removed 4 bases at V and 0 bases at J, leaving 2 bases unmatched. CDR3 length equals 14 residues.

V and J are TRBV6-2 or TRBV6-3 and TRBJ1-4, with unresolved D. CDR3 size: 14 residues. CDR1 is MNHEY, CDR2 SVGEGT, per germline. V was shortened by 0 bases and J by 6 bases, with 8 bases between the two germline ends. The CDR3 DNA is TGTGCCAGCAGTTACTCCGTCACCTATGAAAAACTGTTTTTT. This codes for CASSYSVTYEKLFF.

The rearrangement uses TRBV5-6 and TRBJ2-1; 10 positions match TRBD1. J lost 7 bases, V lost 2 bases, and 6 bases had no gene match. CDR3 length: 15 amino acids. Germline-derived CDR1 and CDR2 are SGHDT and YYEEEE. The CDR3 DNA is TGTGCCAGCAGCTTCACCGGGACAGGGGATAATGAGCAGTTCTTC. Translating it yields CASSFTGTGDNEQFF.

V usage is TRBV6-5 and J usage is TRBJ2-5; TRBD1 matches 8 bases. Germline trimming cut 6 bases from V and 3 bases from J; bases unmatched to any gene: 9. The germline gives CDR1 MNHEY, CDR2 SVGAGI. CDR3 size: 15 residues. The CDR3 DNA sequence: TGTGCCAGCAGCCCCGACAGGGGATCAAAAGAGACCCAGTACTTC. Protein sequence: CASSPDRGSKETQYF.

The V gene is TRBV21-1, the J gene TRBJ2-3; the table's TRBD2 call for D was not verified on the DNA. TRBV21-1 is assigned pseudogene status. CDR3 size: 16 residues. CDR3 in amino acids: CASSKAGRGATDTQYF. The CDR3 region has the DNA TGTGCCAGCAGCAAAGCGGGGCGGGGCGCCACAGATACGCAGTATTTT.

Only one count was recorded for this clone. DNA of the CDR3: TGTGCCAGCATCCAAATCCGGGGTTTGGATGGCTACACCTTC. It is translated as CASIQIRGLDGYTF. The chain carries TRBV28 and TRBJ1-2; D gene uncertain. V lost 7 bases to trimming and J lost 6 bases, with 18 bases between them. Germline assignment: CDR1 MDHEN and CDR2 SYDVKM. The CDR3 is 14 amino acids.

This chain links TRBV14 with TRBJ1-4, with D unresolved. The germline gives CDR1 SGHDN, CDR2 FVKESK. CDR3 length: 13 residues. Between the trimmed V and J ends, which lost 4 bases and 4 bases, there was a span of 7 bases. CDR3 nucleotide sequence: TGTGCCAGCAGCCCTCGGCTTAATGAAAAACTGTTTTTT. Translating it yields CASSPRLNEKLFF. The full variable domain, rest sourced from reference TRBV14 and TRBJ1-4, is EAGVTQFPSHSVIEKGQTVTLRCDPISGHDNLYWYRRVMGKEIKFLLHFVKESKQDESGMPNNRFLAERTGGTYSTLKVQPAELEDSGVYFCASSPRLNEKLFFGSGTQLSVL.

To note about this clone: Other DNA sequences from this sample encode an identical CDR3 as well. V and J are TRBV11-3 and TRBJ2-3, with TRBD2 as a possible D gene (6 bases). Germline V gene data show CDR1 as SGHNT and CDR2 as YENEEA. Trimming pared 5 bases from V and 0 bases from J, leaving 9 bases between. This CDR3 comprises 14 residues. The DNA of the CDR3 is TGTGCCAGCAGCCTTAGCGGTAGCACAGATACGCAGTATTTT. It codes for CASSLSGSTDTQYF.

The V and J genes are TRBV9 and TRBJ2-2; D not certain. The CDR3 spans 15 residues. Germline V CDR1 and CDR2: SGDLS, YYNGEE. Trimming stripped 0 bases from V and 6 bases from J, with 12 bases between. CDR3 DNA: TGTGCCAGCAGCGTAGGTGGGTTTGGTTCCGGGGAGCTGTTTTTT. Translating it yields CASSVGGFGSGELFF.

This clone turned up a few times. The junction and the germline gene differ at one end; a read error may be behind it. The gene calls are TRBV7-2 and TRBJ1-2; TRBD1 aligns across 7 bases. This CDR3 is 15 amino acids long. The germline V gene has CDR1 SGHTA and CDR2 FQGNSA. CDR3 coding DNA: TGTGCCAGCAGTTTAGATACGGGACAGAGATATGGCTACACCTTC. Residues: CASSLDTGQRYGYTF.

This sequence joins TRBV21-1 and TRBJ2-1; the table assigns TRBD2, which was not confirmed against the DNA. TRBV21-1 corresponds to a pseudogene. There are 16 residues in the CDR3. CDR3 sequence: CASPFRGGPINNEQFF. The CDR3 DNA follows: TGTGCCAGCCCATTCCGGGGGGGGCCAATAAACAATGAGCAGTTCTTC.

This clone was observed a few times. The chain links TRBV28 to TRBJ2-7; D is unresolved. Germline CDR1 MDHEN, CDR2 SYDVKM. The V end was cut by 6 bases, the J end by 6 bases, with 9 bases between. The CDR3 has 11 residues. The DNA for the CDR3 is TGTGCCAGCAGGATAGGGCGCGAGCAGTACTTC. Its translation: CASRIGREQYF.

The chain has TRBV5-1 and TRBJ1-2; D uncertain. CDR3 size: 13 residues. Trimming shortened V by 2 bases and J by 2 bases, and 7 bases separated the two germline ends. Germline V gives CDR1 SGHRS, CDR2 YFSETQ. CDR3 in amino acids: CASSFQDNYGYTF. The CDR3 nucleotides are TGCGCCAGCAGCTTCCAGGACAACTATGGCTACACCTTC.

The chain recombines TRBV11-3 with TRBJ2-4, with 7 bases that match TRBD1. V was clipped by 3 bases and J by 3 bases; unmatched bases: 11. The CDR3 consists of 17 residues. Germline loops: CDR1 SGHNT, CDR2 YENEEA. The CDR3 coding sequence is TGTGCCAGCAGCTTCAAGCAGGGGGATCGAGTCAAAAACATTCAGTACTTC. Amino acid sequence: CASSFKQGDRVKNIQYF.

The V and J genes are TRBV2 and TRBJ1-3; D unclear. Germline CDR1 reads SNHLY; CDR2 reads FYNNEI. Trimming stripped 5 bases from V and 0 bases from J, with 8 bases between. CDR3 length: 14 amino acids. CDR3 nucleotides: TGTGCCAGCAGTCAACTTGACTCTGGAAACACCATATATTTT. Translated, it gives CASSQLDSGNTIYF.

J is TRBJ1-1 and V is TRBV10-3; TRBD1 might be the D (5 bases). Trimming took 2 bases from V and 4 from J, leaving 11 bases between them. The CDR3 consists of 14 residues. In germline, CDR1 is ENHRY, CDR2 SYGVKD. This chain's CDR3 is CAISEGGFVTEAFF. CDR3 nucleotide sequence: TGTGCCATCAGTGAGGGGGGATTCGTCACTGAAGCTTTCTTT.

The chain is built from TRBV7-9 and TRBJ1-3; D is unresolved. The CDR3 is 16 amino acids. From germline, CDR1 is SEHNR and CDR2 FQNEAQ (reference sequence). The germline V and J ends were trimmed by 2 bases and 0 bases, with 11 bases remaining between them. The CDR3 DNA follows: TGTGCCAGCAGCTTATTACACCTCAGCTCTGGAAACACCATATATTTT. This encodes CASSLLHLSSGNTIYF.

This sequence joins TRBV19 and TRBJ1-4; D uncertain. This CDR3 contains 15 residues. CDR1 is LNHDA and CDR2 is SQIVND in the germline V gene (reference sequence). Trimming took off 3 bases at V and 0 bases at J, with 8 bases between the two ends. The CDR3 bases are TGTGCCAGTAGTATGAGAGGAGCAACTAATGAAAAACTGTTTTTT. This gives the protein CASSMRGATNEKLFF.

This chain connects TRBV24-1 to TRBJ2-3; the D call may be TRBD1 or TRBD2 (5 bases each). Germline values: CDR1 KGHDR, CDR2 SFDVKD. The CDR3 is 16 residues long. Trimming shortened V by 4 bases and J by 8 bases, and 21 bases separated the two germline ends. CDR3 amino acids: CATSDQGPESHGTQYF. CDR3 DNA: TGTGCCACCAGTGACCAGGGACCTGAAAGTCACGGTACGCAGTATTTT.

This chain connects TRBV7-2 to TRBJ1-5; D gene uncertain. There are 13 residues in the CDR3. V lost 3 bases to trimming and J lost 7 bases, with 10 bases between them. Per the germline V gene, CDR1 is SGHTA and CDR2 is FQGNSA. The CDR3, as DNA: TGTGCCAGCAGCTTCTCGCCTTTACAGCCCCAGCATTTT. It translates to CASSFSPLQPQHF.

V is TRBV11-2 and J is TRBJ2-7, with a possible D match to TRBD1 (6 bases). The CDR3 runs to 13 residues. Germline CDR1 reads SGHAT; CDR2 reads FQNNGV. V was shortened by 7 bases and J by 0 bases, with 10 bases between the two germline ends. For the CDR3, the DNA is TGTGCCAGCACAAACAGGGTCTCCTACGAGCAGTACTTC. Amino acids: CASTNRVSYEQYF. Combining the CDR3 with reference TRBV11-2 and TRBJ2-7 gives the whole variable domain EAGVAQSPRYKIIEKRQSVAFWCNPISGHATLYWYQQILGQGPKLLIQFQNNGVVDDSQLPKDRFSAERLKGVDSTLKIQPAKLEDSAVYLCASTNRVSYEQYFGPGTRLTVT.

V usage is TRBV7-2 and J usage is TRBJ1-6, with 8 bases aligning to TRBD1. Germline V CDR1 and CDR2: SGHTA, FQGNSA. The CDR3 is made up of 14 amino acids. Trimming removed 5 bases from V and 9 bases from J; junction bases left unmatched: 6. DNA for the CDR3: TGTGCCAGCAGCGCCCCCGGGACAGGTTCACCCCTCCACTTT. Amino acids: CASSAPGTGSPLHF.

This clone was seen once. The gene calls are TRBV2 and TRBJ1-1; 8 bases match TRBD1. This CDR3 spans 14 amino acids. J was trimmed by 4 bases and V by 4 bases; bases with no gene match: 5. CDR1 SNHLY and CDR2 FYNNEI come from the germline V gene. This CDR3 reads CASSAQGARTEAFF. The CDR3, as DNA: TGTGCCAGCAGTGCCCAGGGGGCGCGCACTGAAGCTTTCTTT.

This chain connects TRBV7-9 to TRBJ1-1; D might be TRBD1 (5 bases). CDR1 SEHNR and CDR2 FQNEAQ come from the germline V gene (reference sequence). This CDR3 contains 15 residues. Trimming pared 7 bases from V and 4 bases from J, leaving 19 bases between. As DNA, the CDR3 is TGTGCCAGCACTACTGGGCCGGATAGGGGCACTGAAGCTTTCTTT. Its translation is CASTTGPDRGTEAFF.

The V gene is TRBV28, the J gene TRBJ2-5; 9 nucleotides align to TRBD1. The CDR3 sequence is 15 residues long. J was trimmed by 4 bases and V by 5 bases; bases with no gene match: 8. From germline, CDR1 is MDHEN and CDR2 SYDVKM. The CDR3 is CASSIPTGGTETQYF. The DNA of the CDR3 is TGTGCCAGCAGTATCCCGACAGGGGGTACAGAGACCCAGTACTTC. Filled out from reference TRBV28 and TRBJ2-5, the complete variable domain reads DVKVTQSSRYLVKRTGEKVFLECVQDMDHENMFWYRQDPGLGLRLIYFSYDVKMKEKGDIPEGYSVSREKKERFSLILESASTNQTSMYLCASSIPTGGTETQYFGPGTRLLVL.